One sample yielded the 23 T cell receptor beta chains listed below, sequenced in a study of breast tumors, draining lymph nodes, adjacent tissues (dated by TCRdb to the mid-2010s). The library relied on multiplex PCR. The sequencing machine was an Illumina HiSeq 2000. TCRdb passed the public sequencing reads through fastp at Q25 and MiXCR, retaining productive beta sequences. Entries are consolidated by CDR3 protein sequence, retaining the most common genes and DNA. This sample lists roughly 32,000 distinct CDR3 sequences; approximately 37% were detected once. Approximately 10% of the sample belongs to the ten largest clones. Sequencing was done on a sample of breast tumor tissue. Receptors were obtained from a female donor with breast cancer. Some clones in this sample may be carry-over from other donors' samples.

This clonotype was recorded many times. In nucleotides, the CDR3 is TGTGCCAGCAGCTTATGGGGTGGCCCTCTAAACGAGCAGTACTTC. Its translation: CASSLWGGPLNEQYF. V gene TRBV11-3 combines with J gene TRBJ2-7; no definite D call. Between the trimmed V and J ends, which lost 2 bases and 5 bases, there was a span of 16 bases. Germline V gene lookup returns CDR1 SGHNT and CDR2 YENEEA. CDR3 length: 15 amino acids.

This clonotype was counted at least ten times. V is TRBV25-1 and J is TRBJ1-6, with TRBD1 matching over 9 bases. V trimming: 6 bases; J trimming: 0 bases; junction bases outside the gene matches: 3. The germline CDR1 and CDR2 sequences are MGHDK and SYGVNS. The CDR3 contains 16 residues. Here the CDR3 DNA reads TGTGCCAGCAGCGGACAGGGGAGCTCCTATAATTCACCCCTCCACTTT. Translating it yields CASSGQGSSYNSPLHF.

The table lists this clonotype with many counts. V usage is TRBV5-1 and J usage is TRBJ2-1; 7 bases agree with TRBD2. With 0 bases clipped from V and 3 bases from J, the junction kept 6 bases outside the gene matches. CDR1 and CDR2 from the germline V gene are SGHRS and YFSETQ. This CDR3 is 16 amino acids long. CDR3 residues: CASSLGEVAGYNEQFF. DNA of the CDR3: TGCGCCAGCAGCTTGGGCGAAGTAGCGGGCTACAATGAGCAGTTCTTC.

This chain joins TRBV28 and TRBJ1-3; D call uncertain. The V and J ends lost 6 bases and 0 bases respectively, with 15 bases between them. From germline, CDR1 is MDHEN and CDR2 SYDVKM. The CDR3 loop spans 16 amino acids. In DNA, the CDR3 is TGTGCCAGCAGCCCAACACTTATCCACTCTGGAAACACCATATATTTT. Protein: CASSPTLIHSGNTIYF.

With regard to this clonotype: A much larger clone differs by one base, so this may be a read error. Likely a read error: the CDR3 ends without its conserved phenylalanine or tryptophan. V usage is TRBV4-1 and J usage is TRBJ2-5; D uncertain. This CDR3 has 12 amino acids. Trimming removed 0 bases from V and 5 bases from J, with 4 bases in between. Germline assignment: CDR1 MGHRA and CDR2 YSYEKL. CDR3 bases: TGCGCCAGCAGCCAAGATAAGGAGACCCAGTACCTC. It encodes CASSQDKETQYL.

The chain links TRBV29-1 to TRBJ2-6; maybe TRBD1 (5 bases). The CDR3 is 14 amino acids. Germline V CDR1 and CDR2: SQVTM, ANQGSEA. The V and J ends lost 7 bases and 1 base respectively, with 11 bases between them. CDR3 sequence reads: CSASSGSGANVLTF. The DNA of the CDR3 is TGCAGCGCCAGCTCAGGGTCTGGGGCCAACGTCCTGACTTTC.

This clonotype was seen at least ten times. This chain connects TRBV29-1 to TRBJ2-3; D call uncertain. Trimming pared 6 bases from V and 2 bases from J, leaving 9 bases between. CDR3 length: 12 residues. In germline, CDR1 is SQVTM, CDR2 ANQGSEA. The CDR3 nucleotides are TGCAGCGTCCAAGCCCACACAGATACGCAGTATTTT. Encoded protein: CSVQAHTDTQYF.

The rearrangement uses TRBV20-1 and TRBJ1-6; D perhaps matches TRBD1 (6 bases). This CDR3 is 18 amino acids long. The germline V gene has CDR1 DFQATT and CDR2 SNEGSKA (reference sequence). V was trimmed by 1 base and J by 0 bases, leaving 16 bases between them. The CDR3 nucleotides read TGCAGTGCTAGAGGGGGCAGGGGCCCTAGCTCCTATAATTCACCCCTCCACTTT. Translated: CSARGGRGPSSYNSPLHF.

On this clonotype itself: Possible read error: a much larger clone is one base away. This chain connects TRBV10-3 to TRBJ2-2, with no clear D. Germline V gene data show CDR1 as ENHRY and CDR2 as SYGVKD. V gave up 2 bases and J gave up 3 bases, with 7 bases separating them. The CDR3 consists of 14 residues. As DNA, the CDR3 is TGTGCCATCAGTGAGAGCAGATACACCGGGGAGCTGTTTTTT. Translating it yields CAISESRYTGELFF.

This clonotype was picked up many times. One junction end does not reproduce the germline sequence, and a read error may be involved. The V call is TRBV5-1, the J call TRBJ2-5; D perhaps matches TRBD1 (6 bases). This CDR3 spans 17 amino acids. From germline, CDR1 is SGHRS and CDR2 YFSETQ. CDR3 region: CASSLETGSSQSGTQYF. The CDR3 bases are TGCGCCAGCAGTTTGGAAACAGGGTCCTCCCAATCCGGGACCCAGTACTTC.

The sample holds many counts of this clonotype. The chain employs TRBV27 and TRBJ2-7; the match to TRBD1 covers 8 bases. The CDR3 totals 13 residues. Germline V gene lookup returns CDR1 MNHEY and CDR2 SMNVEV (reference sequence). The trim removed 6 bases at V and 6 bases at J, leaving 7 bases unmatched. DNA of the CDR3: TGTGCCAGCAGCCCCCAAACAGGGGGCGAGCAGTACTTC. This translates into CASSPQTGGEQYF.

This clonotype is labeled as medium-sized. CDR3 sequence reads: CSVGPGGTDTQYF. The CDR3 DNA reads TGCAGTGTTGGGCCTGGCGGCACAGATACGCAGTATTTT. J is TRBJ2-3 and V is TRBV20-1; unclear D gene. The germline CDR1 and CDR2 sequences are DFQATT and SNEGSKA (reference sequence). The CDR3 is made up of 13 amino acids. Trimming took 7 bases from V and 1 from J, leaving 12 bases between them.

The rearrangement links TRBV11-1 to TRBJ2-1; TRBD2 agrees at 10 bases. V was clipped by 5 bases and J by 5 bases; unmatched bases: 9. This CDR3 has 16 amino acids. The germline CDR1 and CDR2 sequences are SGHAT and FQDESV (reference sequence). The CDR3 DNA sequence: TGTGCCAGCAGCCCCTTACTAGCGGGGTTCGACAATGAGCAGTTCTTC. This gives the protein CASSPLLAGFDNEQFF. The whole variable domain, remainder taken from reference TRBV11-1 and TRBJ2-1, is EAEVAQSPRYKITEKSQAVAFWCDPISGHATLYWYRQILGQGPELLVQFQDESVVDDSQLPKDRFSAERLKGVDSTLKIQPAELGDSAMYLCASSPLLAGFDNEQFFGPGTRLTVL.

This clonotype came up many times. The chain carries TRBV7-9 and TRBJ2-1; 8 bases are shared with TRBD2. The V segment lost 6 bases and the J segment 6 bases; nucleotides outside the gene matches: 16. The V gene's germline CDR1 is SEHNR and CDR2 FQNEAQ (reference sequence). The CDR3 has 17 residues. CDR3 loop: CASSSLNTGGPGNEQFF. The DNA for the CDR3 is TGTGCCAGCAGTTCATTGAATACGGGAGGGCCGGGCAATGAGCAGTTCTTC.

This clonotype occurred a few times. J is TRBJ2-7 and V is TRBV28; D is possibly TRBD2 (6 bases). Trimming pared 3 bases from V and 0 bases from J, leaving 9 bases between. The V gene's germline CDR1 is MDHEN and CDR2 SYDVKM. The CDR3 runs 14 residues. CDR3 nucleotide sequence: TGTGCCAGCAGTTTTCGGGGGAGCTCCTACGAGCAGTACTTC. Translation gives CASSFRGSSYEQYF.

Turning to this clonotype: A much more abundant neighbour one base away suggests this may be a read error. The chain uses TRBV2 and TRBJ2-4, with D hard to call. Germline CDR1 and CDR2: SNHLY and FYNNEI. The V and J ends lost 9 bases and 5 bases respectively, with 14 bases between them. The length of the CDR3 is 13 residues. This chain's CDR3 is CARAGVTENIQYF. The CDR3 nucleotides read TGTGCCAGGGCTGGGGTCACAGAAAACATTCAGTACTTC.

This clonotype was seen many times. The chain employs TRBV5-1 and TRBJ1-2; D is ambiguous. From germline, CDR1 is SGHRS and CDR2 YFSETQ. The V gene lost 7 bases and the J gene lost 2 bases, with 21 bases spanning the gap. CDR3 length: 16 residues. Written as DNA, the CDR3 is TGCGCCAGCCACCCATTTCCGTCCGGGCAGAACTATGGCTACACCTTC. This encodes CASHPFPSGQNYGYTF.

Of note for this clonotype: Mismatch with germline at one junction end may stem from a read error. This chain joins TRBV12-3 or TRBV12-4 and TRBJ1-3; D gene unclear. The CDR3 covers 15 residues. The CDR3 is CASSSPPFSGNTIYF. The CDR3 coding sequence is TGTGCCAGCAGTTCACCTCCCTTCTCTGGAAACACCATATACTTT.

This clonotype was counted many times. This rearrangement joins TRBV6-5 to TRBJ2-1; no clear D gene. The CDR3 spans 10 residues. Germline V gene data show CDR1 as MNHEY and CDR2 as SVGAGI. V lost 8 bases, J lost 6 bases, and 5 bases lay in between. The CDR3: CASGFNEQFF. The DNA of the CDR3 is TGTGCCAGCGGGTTCAATGAGCAGTTCTTC.

The chain recombines TRBV9 with TRBJ2-3; 11 bases align to TRBD2. Germline lookup yields CDR1 SGDLS and CDR2 YYNGEE. This CDR3 is built from 15 residues. V shed 1 base, J shed 5 bases, and the junction held 3 bases outside the gene matches. The CDR3: CASSVRLAGQDTQYF. The CDR3 DNA follows: TGTGCCAGCAGCGTACGACTAGCGGGGCAAGATACGCAGTATTTT. The full variable domain, completed using reference TRBV9 and TRBJ2-3, is DSGVTQTPKHLITATGQRVTLRCSPRSGDLSVYWYQQSLDQGLQFLIQYYNGEERAKGNILERFSAQQFPDLHSELNLSSLELGDSALYFCASSVRLAGQDTQYFGPGTRLTVL.

The chain carries TRBV10-3 and TRBJ2-7, with 8 bases fitting TRBD1. CDR3 length: 14 residues. V trimming: 2 bases; J trimming: 1 base; junction bases outside the gene matches: 1. Germline V gives CDR1 ENHRY, CDR2 SYGVKD. This CDR3 reads CAISEGQGSYEQYF. As DNA, the CDR3 is TGTGCCATCAGTGAGGGACAGGGTTCCTACGAGCAGTACTTC.

The rearrangement joins TRBV11-1 to TRBJ2-7; TRBD1 agrees at 11 bases. The CDR3 loop spans 14 amino acids. Germline V lookup: CDR1 SGHAT, CDR2 FQDESV (reference sequence). V was pared by 4 bases and J by 6 bases, with 5 bases of the junction left unmatched. CDR3 nucleotide sequence: TGTGCCAGCAGCTGGGGACAGGGGGGCAGCGAGCAGTACTTC. Amino acid sequence: CASSWGQGGSEQYF.

This chain links TRBV12-3 or TRBV12-4 with TRBJ1-6; D is undetermined. V lost 6 bases and J lost 7, with 13 bases in between. The CDR3 totals 14 residues. For the CDR3, the DNA is TGTGCCAGCAGGCTTGGGGAGGCGAATTCACCCCTCCACTTT. This codes for CASRLGEANSPLHF.